This entry features one TCR beta chain sequence. These data are taken from a study of blood T cell repertoires in COVID-19. Study as a whole: COVID-19 samples from acute and convalescent phases originated in the United States, Italy and Spain. The cDNA or gDNA used as material had been derived from T cells, B-cell-depleted T cells, or PBMCs.

As handled by the study authors: Estimation of nucleated cell counts relied on the amplification of reference gene primers. Produced via immunoSEQ multiplex PCR; TCRdb's table is partial and in-frame only. The V and J calls and the clone size are those of that table, but D and trimming were determined from the DNA. The sample records roughly 40,000 clones, 90% being singletons. Germline V gene lookup returns CDR1 SGHVS and CDR2 FNYEAQ. Trimming stripped 6 bases from V and 2 bases from J, with 7 bases between. The CDR3 consists of 12 residues. This chain links TRBV7-6 with TRBJ1-2, with unresolved D. The sample consisted of peripheral blood. The TCR sequence derives from a man aged 45 to 65 with active COVID-19. CDR3 sequence (DNA): TGTGCCAGCAGTTACCAGAACTATGGCTACACCTTC. Its translation: CASSYQNYGYTF.